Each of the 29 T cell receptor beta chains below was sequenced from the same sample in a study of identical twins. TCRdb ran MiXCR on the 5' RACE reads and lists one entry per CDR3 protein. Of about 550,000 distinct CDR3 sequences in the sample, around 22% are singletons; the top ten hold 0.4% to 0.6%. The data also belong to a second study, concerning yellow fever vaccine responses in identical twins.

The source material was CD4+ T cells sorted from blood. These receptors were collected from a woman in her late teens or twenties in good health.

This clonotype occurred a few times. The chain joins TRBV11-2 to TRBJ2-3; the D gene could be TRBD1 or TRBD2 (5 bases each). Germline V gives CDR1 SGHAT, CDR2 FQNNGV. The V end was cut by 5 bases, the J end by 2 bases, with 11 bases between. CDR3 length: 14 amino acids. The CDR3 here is CASSGARATDTQYF. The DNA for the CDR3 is TGTGCCAGCAGCGGGGCGAGGGCCACAGATACGCAGTATTTT.

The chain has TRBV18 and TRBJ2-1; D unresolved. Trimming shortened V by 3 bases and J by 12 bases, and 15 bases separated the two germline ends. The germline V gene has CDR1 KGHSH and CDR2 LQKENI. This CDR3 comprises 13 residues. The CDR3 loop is CASSPGSTMRQFF. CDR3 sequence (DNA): TGTGCCAGCTCACCGGGCTCTACAATGAGGCAGTTCTTC.

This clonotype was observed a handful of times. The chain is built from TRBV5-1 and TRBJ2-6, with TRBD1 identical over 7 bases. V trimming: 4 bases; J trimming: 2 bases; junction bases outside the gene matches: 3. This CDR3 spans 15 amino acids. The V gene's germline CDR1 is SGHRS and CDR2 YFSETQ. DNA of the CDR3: TGCGCCAGCAGCCCACAGGGGCCTGGGGCCAACGTCCTGACTTTC. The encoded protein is CASSPQGPGANVLTF.

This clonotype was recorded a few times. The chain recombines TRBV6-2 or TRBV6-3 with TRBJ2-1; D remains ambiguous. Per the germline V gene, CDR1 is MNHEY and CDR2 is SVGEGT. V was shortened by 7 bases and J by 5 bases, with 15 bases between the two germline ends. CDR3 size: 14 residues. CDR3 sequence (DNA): TGTGCCAGCACCCTCCCGGCAGTTAACAATGAGCAGTTCTTC. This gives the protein CASTLPAVNNEQFF.

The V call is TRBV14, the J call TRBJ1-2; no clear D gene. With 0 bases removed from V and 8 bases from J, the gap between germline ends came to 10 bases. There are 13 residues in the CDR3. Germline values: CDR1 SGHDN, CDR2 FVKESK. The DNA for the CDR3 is TGTGCCAGCAGCCAAGAGGGTCCATGGGGCTACACCTTC. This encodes CASSQEGPWGYTF.

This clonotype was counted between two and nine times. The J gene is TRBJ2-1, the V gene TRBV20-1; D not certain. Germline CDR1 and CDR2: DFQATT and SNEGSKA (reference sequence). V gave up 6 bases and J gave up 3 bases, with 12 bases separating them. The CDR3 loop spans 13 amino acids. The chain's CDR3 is CSAMGIGYNEQFF. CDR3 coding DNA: TGCAGTGCCATGGGGATCGGCTACAATGAGCAGTTCTTC.

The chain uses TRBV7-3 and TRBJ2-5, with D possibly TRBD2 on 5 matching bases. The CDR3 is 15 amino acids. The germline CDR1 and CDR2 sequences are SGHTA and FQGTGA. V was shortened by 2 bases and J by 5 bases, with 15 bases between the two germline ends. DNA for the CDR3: TGTGCCAGCAGCTTACTCCCGGGGATGATGGAGACCCAGTACTTC. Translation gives CASSLLPGMMETQYF.

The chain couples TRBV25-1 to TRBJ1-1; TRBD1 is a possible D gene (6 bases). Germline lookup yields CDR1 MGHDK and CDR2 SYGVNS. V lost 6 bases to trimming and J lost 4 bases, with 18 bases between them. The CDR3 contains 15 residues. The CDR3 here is CASSEGRGMGTEAFF. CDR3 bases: TGTGCCAGCAGCGAGGGCAGGGGTATGGGCACTGAAGCTTTCTTT.

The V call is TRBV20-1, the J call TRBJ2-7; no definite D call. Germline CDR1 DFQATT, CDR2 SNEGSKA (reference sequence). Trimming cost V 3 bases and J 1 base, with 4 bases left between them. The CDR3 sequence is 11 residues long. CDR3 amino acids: CSASHSYEQYF. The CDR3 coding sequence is TGCAGTGCTAGCCATTCCTACGAGCAGTACTTC.

For the CDR3, the DNA is TGCAGCGTTGTTTGGCGGGAGGGCTACAATGAGCAGTTCTTC. Translated: CSVVWREGYNEQFF. The chain recombines TRBV29-1 with TRBJ2-1; 9 positions match TRBD2. The CDR3 covers 14 residues. The V segment lost 4 bases and the J segment 3 bases; nucleotides outside the gene matches: 4. Germline V gene data show CDR1 as SQVTM and CDR2 as ANQGSEA.

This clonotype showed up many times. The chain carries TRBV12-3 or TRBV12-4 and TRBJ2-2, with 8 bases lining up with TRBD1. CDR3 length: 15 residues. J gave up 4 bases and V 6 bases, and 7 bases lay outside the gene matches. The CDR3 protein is CASRKTGVVTGELFF. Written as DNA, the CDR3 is TGTGCCAGCAGAAAGACAGGGGTAGTCACCGGGGAGCTGTTTTTT.

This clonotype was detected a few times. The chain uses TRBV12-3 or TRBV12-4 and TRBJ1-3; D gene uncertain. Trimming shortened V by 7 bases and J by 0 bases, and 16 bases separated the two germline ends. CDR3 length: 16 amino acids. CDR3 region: CASTLGRRNSGNTIYF. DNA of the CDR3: TGTGCCAGCACCCTCGGACGGAGAAACTCTGGAAACACCATATATTTT.

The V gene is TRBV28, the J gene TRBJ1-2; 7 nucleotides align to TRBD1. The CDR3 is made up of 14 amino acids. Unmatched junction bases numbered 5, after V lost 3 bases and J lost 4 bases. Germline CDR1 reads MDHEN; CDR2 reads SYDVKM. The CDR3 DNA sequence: TGTGCCAGCAGTTTTCCGGGACAGAGCTATGGCTACACCTTC. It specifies CASSFPGQSYGYTF.

The CDR3 bases are TGTGCCAGCAGTTACCCACAGGGGGCAGTCAATGAGCAGTTCTTC. Protein product: CASSYPQGAVNEQFF. The chain carries TRBV6-5 and TRBJ2-1; 9 bases fit TRBD1. Germline CDR1 MNHEY, CDR2 SVGAGI. V lost 2 bases to trimming and J lost 6 bases; unmatched junction nucleotides: 5. This CDR3 region has 15 residues.

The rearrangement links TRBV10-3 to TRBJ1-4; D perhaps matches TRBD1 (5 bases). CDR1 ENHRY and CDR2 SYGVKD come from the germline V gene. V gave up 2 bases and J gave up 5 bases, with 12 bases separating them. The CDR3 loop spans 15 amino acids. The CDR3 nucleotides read TGTGCCATCAGTGAGACAGGAGGCGGGAATGAAAAACTGTTTTTT. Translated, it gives CAISETGGGNEKLFF.

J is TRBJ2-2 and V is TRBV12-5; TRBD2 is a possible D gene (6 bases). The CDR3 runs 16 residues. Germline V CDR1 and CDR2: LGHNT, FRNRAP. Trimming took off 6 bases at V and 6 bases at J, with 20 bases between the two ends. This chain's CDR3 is CASGPKTSIGAGELFF. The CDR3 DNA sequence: TGTGCTAGTGGCCCCAAGACTAGTATCGGTGCCGGGGAGCTGTTTTTT.

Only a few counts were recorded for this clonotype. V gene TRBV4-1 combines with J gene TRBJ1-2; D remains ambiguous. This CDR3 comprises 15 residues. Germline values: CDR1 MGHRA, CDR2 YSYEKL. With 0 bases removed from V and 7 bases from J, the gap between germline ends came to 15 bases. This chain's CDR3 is CASSQEFRGLSGYTF. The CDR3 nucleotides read TGCGCCAGCAGCCAAGAATTTAGAGGGTTAAGTGGCTACACCTTC.

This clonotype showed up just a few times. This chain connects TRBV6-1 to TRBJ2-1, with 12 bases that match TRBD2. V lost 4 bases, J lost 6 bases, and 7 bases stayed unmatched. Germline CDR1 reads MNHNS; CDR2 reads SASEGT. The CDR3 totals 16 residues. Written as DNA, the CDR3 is TGTGCCAGCAGTGTTGGTACTAGCGGGAGGTCCAATGAGCAGTTCTTC. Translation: CASSVGTSGRSNEQFF.

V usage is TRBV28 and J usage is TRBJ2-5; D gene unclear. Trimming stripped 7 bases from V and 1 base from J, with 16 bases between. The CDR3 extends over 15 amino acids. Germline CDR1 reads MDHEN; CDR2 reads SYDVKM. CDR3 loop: CASTKQYRVQETQYF. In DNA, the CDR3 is TGTGCCAGCACCAAACAGTACAGAGTCCAAGAGACCCAGTACTTC.

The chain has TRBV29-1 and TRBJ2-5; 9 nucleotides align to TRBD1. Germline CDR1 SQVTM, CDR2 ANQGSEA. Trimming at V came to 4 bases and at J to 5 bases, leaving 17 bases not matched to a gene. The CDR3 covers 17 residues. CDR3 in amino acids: CSVVIFHLDRGRETQYF. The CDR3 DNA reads TGCAGCGTTGTCATCTTCCACCTGGACAGGGGTAGGGAGACCCAGTACTTC.

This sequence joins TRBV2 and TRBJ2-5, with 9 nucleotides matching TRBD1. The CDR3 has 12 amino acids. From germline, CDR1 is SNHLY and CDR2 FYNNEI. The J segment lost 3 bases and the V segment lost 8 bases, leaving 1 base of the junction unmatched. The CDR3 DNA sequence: TGTGCCAGCGGGACAGGGAAAGAGACCCAGTACTTC. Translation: CASGTGKETQYF.

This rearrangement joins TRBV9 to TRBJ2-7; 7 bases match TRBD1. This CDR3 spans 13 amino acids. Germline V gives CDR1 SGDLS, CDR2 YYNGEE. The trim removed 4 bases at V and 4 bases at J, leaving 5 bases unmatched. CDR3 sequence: CASSRDSRYEQYF. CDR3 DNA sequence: TGTGCCAGCAGCCGGGACAGTCGATACGAGCAGTACTTC.

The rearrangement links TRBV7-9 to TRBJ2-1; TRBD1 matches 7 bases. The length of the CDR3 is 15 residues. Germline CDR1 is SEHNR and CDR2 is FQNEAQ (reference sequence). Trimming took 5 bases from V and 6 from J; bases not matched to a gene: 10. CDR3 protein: CASSAWTGQLNEQFF. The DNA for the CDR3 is TGTGCCAGCAGCGCATGGACAGGACAACTCAATGAGCAGTTCTTC.

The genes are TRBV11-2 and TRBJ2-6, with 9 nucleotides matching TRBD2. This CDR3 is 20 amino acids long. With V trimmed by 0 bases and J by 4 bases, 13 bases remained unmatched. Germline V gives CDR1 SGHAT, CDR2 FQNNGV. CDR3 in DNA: TGTGCCAGCAGCTTAGAGTTTCCTCGCGGGGGGGCTACAGGGGCCAACGTCCTGACTTTC. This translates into CASSLEFPRGGATGANVLTF.

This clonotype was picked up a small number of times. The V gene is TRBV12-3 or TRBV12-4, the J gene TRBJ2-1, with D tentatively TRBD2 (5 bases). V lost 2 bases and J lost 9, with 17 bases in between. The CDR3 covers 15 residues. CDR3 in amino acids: CASSLRPSPKGEQFF. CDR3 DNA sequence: TGTGCCAGCAGTTTAAGGCCTAGCCCTAAGGGTGAGCAGTTCTTC.

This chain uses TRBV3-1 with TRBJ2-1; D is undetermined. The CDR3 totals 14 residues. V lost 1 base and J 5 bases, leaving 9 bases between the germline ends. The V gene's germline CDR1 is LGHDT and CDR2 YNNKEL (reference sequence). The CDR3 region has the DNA TGTGCCAGCAGCCAAGCGGCCCGGGACAATGAGCAGTTCTTC. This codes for CASSQAARDNEQFF.

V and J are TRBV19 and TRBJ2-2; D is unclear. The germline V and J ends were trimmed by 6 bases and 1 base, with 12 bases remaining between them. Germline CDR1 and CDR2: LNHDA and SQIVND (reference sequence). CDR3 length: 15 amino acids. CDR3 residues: CASRHEGMNTGELFF. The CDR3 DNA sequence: TGTGCCAGTAGACACGAAGGAATGAACACCGGGGAGCTGTTTTTT. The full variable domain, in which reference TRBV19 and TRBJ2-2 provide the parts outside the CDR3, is DGGITQSPKYLFRKEGQNVTLSCEQNLNHDAMYWYRQDPGQGLRLIYYSQIVNDFQKGDIAEGYSVSREKKESFPLTVTSAQKNPTAFYLCASRHEGMNTGELFFGEGSRLTVL.

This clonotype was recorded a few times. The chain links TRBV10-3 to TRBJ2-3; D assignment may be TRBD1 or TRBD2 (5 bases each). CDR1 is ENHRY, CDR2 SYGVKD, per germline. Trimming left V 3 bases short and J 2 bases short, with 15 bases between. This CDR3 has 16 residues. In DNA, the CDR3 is TGTGCCATCAGTGATCCGGGAAAAGGGGACACAGATACGCAGTATTTT. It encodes CAISDPGKGDTDTQYF.

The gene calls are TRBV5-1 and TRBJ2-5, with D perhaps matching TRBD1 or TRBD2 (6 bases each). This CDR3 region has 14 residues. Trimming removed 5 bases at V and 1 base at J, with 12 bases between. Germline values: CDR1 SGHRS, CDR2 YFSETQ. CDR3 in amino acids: CASRGGGPQETQYF. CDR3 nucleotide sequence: TGCGCCAGCAGGGGGGGCGGGCCCCAAGAGACCCAGTACTTC.